The following is a TCR beta chain sequence with its context. This clone's antigen is unknown. There are no base qualities to consult, and no much larger clone falls within one base. These data are taken from a study of T cell clones after liver transplantation (dated by TCRdb to about 2019). In terms of the full investigation: ITN030ST, the source of the samples, was a randomized trial that attempted immunosuppression withdrawal within 2 years of liver transplantation. Tolerance was defined as complete withdrawal of immunosuppression for at least one year without a rise in liver enzymes beyond twice the upper limit of normal. Blood samples were taken pre-transplant, pre-randomization before withdrawal, and post-randomization after full withdrawal or failed withdrawal. Three of the eight recipients were HCV-positive; the others were transplanted for non-autoimmune, non-viral indications. The subjects received no induction therapy and were kept on standard immunosuppression until randomization at 12-24 months post-transplant. As an antigen-independent comparator for the donor-reactive sequences, third party-reactive TCRbeta sequences from pre-transplant MLRs were identified as well. Donor-reactive T cell clones were identified by TCRbeta sequencing following a pre-transplant mixed lymphocyte reaction and were subsequently tracked in post-transplant blood. Of the 8 liver transplant recipients making up the studied cohort, 3 were classified as tolerant and 5 as non-tolerant.

V ends up 5 bases short and J 2 bases short, with an unmatched junction base count of 7. Including the terminal cysteine and phenylalanine, the CDR3 comprises 16 residues. The kept DNA is CDR3 alone, 48 bases in frame from the first base. For CDR1 and CDR2, the germline V gene (reference sequence) lists SEHNR and FQNEAQ. Paper-wide results and their limitations: Once repertoire turnover was taken into account, donor-reactive detection showed a significant reduction for CD4 in 7 of 8 subjects and for CD8 in 8 of 8. Donor-reactive sequences decreased more than third party-reactive sequences, which suggests partial antigen-specific deletion that was not related to withdrawal success. Without allograft tissue specimens, donor-reactive T cells may have migrated into the graft rather than being deleted. Because of small, heterogeneous patient numbers and non-standardized post-transplant time points, the conclusions were only preliminary. In two subjects, low numbers of available donor cells limited the measurable donor-reactive repertoire. In most of the 8 subjects, regardless of tolerance or HCV status, circulating donor-reactive CD4 TCRbeta sequences dropped significantly post-transplant.

Using immunoSEQ, frozen genomic DNA was subjected to high-throughput TCRbeta CDR3 sequencing, a process that included PCR amplification, mapping, bias correction and internal controls. Under the source paper's analysis protocol: Productive rearrangements were retained, and unique TCRbeta sequences were defined by the CDR3 nucleotide sequence together with the V and J gene. Donor-reactive sequences required at least 5-fold expansion in CFSE-low cells versus unstimulated pre-transplant cells and at least 0.01% frequency. To ensure at least 90% detection power, minimum frequency thresholds were set for each subject based on that subject's lowest-template unstimulated sample. Repertoire turnover was measured by Jensen-Shannon divergence between the top 1000 TCRbeta sequences post- and pre-transplant. Two-sided Fisher's exact tests were used to test for changes in how often donor-reactive sequences were detected. In its TCRdb copy, this immuneACCESS table keeps in-frame sequences only and misses some clones. Where compared with another copy, unresolved V genes explain less than half of these, and the others have no known cause. V, J and clone size are those of that table, while D and trimming were read from the DNA. The table for this sample lists roughly 80,000 clones; 82% of them were counted only once. Jointly, the top ten make up 0.47% of the sample.

Unstimulated PBMCs, after thawing, were stained for CD3, CD4 and CD8 and then FACS-sorted into CD3+CD4+ and CD3+CD8+ populations. Each of the 8 studied subjects was randomized to immunosuppression withdrawal. The Qiagen DNeasy Blood and Tissue Kit was used for genomic DNA isolation. The clonotype comes from a human patient who received a liver transplant. Some T cells may derive from the graft donor when a transplant has been performed. This specimen was CD4+ T cells from blood, taken around 42 months after liver transplant. This sequence uses TRBV7-9 and TRBJ1-3; 9 bases in between match TRBD1. The CDR3 has the sequence CASSNPTGGPGNTIYF. The DNA reads as follows: TGTGCCAGCAGCAACCCTACAGGGGGCCCTGGAAACACCATATATTTT. Supplemented by the reference TRBV7-9 and TRBJ1-3 proteins around the CDR3, the complete variable domain is DTGVSQNPRHKITKRGQNVTFRCDPISEHNRLYWYRQTLGQGPEFLTYFQNEAQLEKSRLLSDRFSAERPKGSFSTLEIQRTEQGDSAMYLCASSNPTGGPGNTIYFGEGSWLTVV.